This T cell receptor (beta chain) was observed in a study of beta chain features in type 1 diabetes. Study-wide points: Naive, central memory and regulatory TCRB repertoires appeared more similar among patients than healthy donors.

Expressed TCRB transcripts got sequenced, as all isolated RNA was reverse transcribed. Profiled with immunoSEQ multiplex PCR; TCRdb holds only in-frame clones, not every one. The profile shows 25,000 or so clones, more than 60% of them singletons. Germline trimming cut 8 bases from V and 7 bases from J; bases unmatched to any gene: 13. Germline V CDR1 and CDR2: LNHDA, SQIVND (reference sequence). The CDR3 runs 16 residues. Turning to this clone: The antigen remains unidentified.

CD45RO/CCR7/CD25/CD127/CD95/CD27 sorting isolated CD4+ naive, central memory, regulatory and stem cell-like memory cells. The V and J genes are TRBV19 and TRBJ2-1; 11 bases line up with TRBD2. The receptor's source is a middle-aged woman in good health. The source material was Tregs from blood. The CDR3 sequence: CASGSFSGGGSNEQFF. The DNA for the CDR3 is TGTGCCAGTGGGAGCTTTAGCGGGGGGGGGAGTAATGAGCAGTTCTTC.